This T cell receptor (beta chain) was sequenced in a study of blood T cells in healthy people across ages. This clonotype came up a few times. A second PCR of 7 to 11 cycles used a sample-barcoded 5' primer and a J-beta primer mix. TCRdb reprocessed the 5' RACE reads with MiXCR, giving one entry per CDR3 protein. The sample lists 1,800,000 or so distinct CDR3 sequences; approximately 40% were seen once. Sequenced sample: blood. The clonotype was recovered from a human donor in good health.

DNA for the CDR3: TGTGCCAGCAGCCGAGGACTAGAAGGAAACGAGCAGTACTTC. Translating it yields CASSRGLEGNEQYF. The chain recombines TRBV3-1 with TRBJ2-7, with TRBD2 matching 7 bases. Looked up from germline, CDR1 is LGHDT and CDR2 is YNNKEL (reference sequence). V dropped 4 bases and J dropped 5; count of bases not matched to a gene: 8. This CDR3 is 14 amino acids long.